The 4 T cell receptor beta chains presented below share a single source sample, sequenced in a study of beta chain features in type 1 diabetes. Whole-study results and caveats: All four CD4+ subsets of Type 1 diabetes patients contained TCRB CDR3s that were moderately but significantly shorter.

The entirety of the isolated RNA underwent reverse transcription, so expressed TCRB transcripts were sequenced. The protocol was immunoSEQ multiplex PCR, while the TCRdb copy is restricted to in-frame clones and leaves out a portion. The sample includes 600,000 to 700,000 clones, over 10% seen only once; the top ten take roughly 0.022%. These TCRs are of unknown antigen specificity. Specimen: naive CD4+ T cells from blood. The receptors were gathered from a young man with type 1 diabetes.

V is TRBV11-3 and J is TRBJ2-2; D may be TRBD1 or TRBD2 (5 bases each). CDR1 is SGHNT and CDR2 is YENEEA in the germline V gene. V lost 5 bases, J lost 6 bases, and 10 bases lay in between. This CDR3 region has 13 residues. DNA of the CDR3: TGTGCCAGCAGCGAAAGGGGACCCGGGGAGCTGTTTTTT. Its protein product is CASSERGPGELFF.

V gene TRBV5-8 combines with J gene TRBJ1-5; 10 bases are shared with TRBD1. CDR1 is SGHTS and CDR2 is YDEGEE in the germline V gene. V lost 4 bases, J lost 7 bases, and 8 bases stayed unmatched. The CDR3 extends over 15 amino acids. The CDR3 sequence: CASSGPGQGSQPQHF. The CDR3 DNA reads as TGTGCCAGCAGCGGTCCGGGACAGGGGTCGCAGCCCCAGCATTTT.

The rearrangement uses TRBV14 and TRBJ1-5; unclear D gene. CDR3 size: 13 residues. Deletions cut 3 bases from V and 6 bases from J, with 9 bases between. Germline CDR1 and CDR2: SGHDN and FVKESK. The DNA of the CDR3 is TGTGCCAGCAGCCAGCAGGACGCTCAGCCCCAGCATTTT. Protein sequence: CASSQQDAQPQHF. Full variable domain (rest looked up from reference TRBV14 and TRBJ1-5): EAGVTQFPSHSVIEKGQTVTLRCDPISGHDNLYWYRRVMGKEIKFLLHFVKESKQDESGMPNNRFLAERTGGTYSTLKVQPAELEDSGVYFCASSQQDAQPQHFGDGTRLSIL.

In its sample, this clone was seen a few times. The same CDR3 can be traced to other DNA sequences in this sample. V and J are TRBV30 and TRBJ1-3, with D uncertain. With 0 bases removed from V and 1 base from J, the gap between germline ends came to 7 bases. CDR3 length: 14 residues. Germline V gene lookup returns CDR1 GTSNPN and CDR2 SVGIG (reference sequence). The CDR3 DNA sequence: TGTGCCTGGAGTGTTACTGCGTCTGGAAACACCATATATTTT. This translates into CAWSVTASGNTIYF. Supplemented by reference TRBV30 and TRBJ1-3, the full variable domain reads SQTIHQWPATLVQPVGSPLSLECTVEGTSNPNLYWYRQAAGRGLQLLFYSVGIGQISSEVPQNLSASRPQDRQFILSSKKLLLSDSGFYLCAWSVTASGNTIYFGEGSWLTVV.